This passage covers 9 T cell receptor beta chains from one sample sequenced in a study of cytomegalovirus exposure and HLA in healthy donors. The primer mix had 60 Vbeta and 13 Jbeta primers. Assay used: immunoSEQ multiplex PCR; TCRdb lists only in-frame clones, some missing. The sample carries around 120,000 clones, about 68% recorded once. The material sequenced was PBMCs. The receptors shown here come from a woman between 40 and 50 years old in good health and CMV-seropositive.

A few counts support this clone. This rearrangement joins TRBV4-1 to TRBJ1-3; a possible D gene is TRBD1 (5 bases). Trimming cost V 2 bases and J 3 bases, with 11 bases left between them. This CDR3 contains 15 residues. The germline gives CDR1 MGHRA, CDR2 YSYEKL. The CDR3: CASSQTQGFGNTIYF. The CDR3 coding sequence is TGCGCCAGCAGCCAAACGCAGGGTTTTGGAAACACCATATATTTT.

The rearrangement links TRBV25-1 to TRBJ2-3; TRBD2 matches 12 bases. CDR3 length equals 16 residues. With V trimmed by 3 bases and J by 2 bases, 3 bases remained unmatched. Germline CDR1 is MGHDK and CDR2 is SYGVNS. CDR3 nucleotide sequence: TGTGCCAGCAGTGAGGGACTAGCGGGCCTCACAGATACGCAGTATTTT. Translated: CASSEGLAGLTDTQYF.

Concerning this clone itself: Mismatch with germline at one junction end may stem from a read error. V is TRBV2 and J is TRBJ1-5, with a weak D call TRBD1 (6 bases). From germline, CDR1 is SNHLY and CDR2 FYNNEI. This CDR3 contains 14 residues. The CDR3 loop is CASSEKQGFQAQHF. The CDR3 DNA sequence: TGTGCCAGCAGTGAGAAACAGGGTTTTCAGGCCCAGCATTTT.

There are a few counts of this clone. V is TRBV7-8 and J is TRBJ1-2; 11 bases line up with TRBD1. The J segment lost 5 bases and the V segment lost 1 base, leaving 6 bases of the junction unmatched. This CDR3 is built from 16 residues. Germline CDR1 reads SGHVS; CDR2 reads FQNEAQ. CDR3 bases: TGTGCCAGCAGCTTAGGAGGGACAGGGGGAGGATATGGCTACACCTTC. Protein: CASSLGGTGGGYGYTF. Full variable domain (missing parts from reference TRBV7-8 and TRBJ1-2): GAGVSQSPRYKVAKRGQDVALRCDPISGHVSLFWYQQALGQGPEFLTYFQNEAQLDKSGLPSDRFFAERPEGSVSTLKIQRTQQEDSAVYLCASSLGGTGGGYGYTFGSGTRLTVV.

CDR3 residues: CASSLVQNTGELFF. CDR3 nucleotide sequence: TGTGCCAGCAGCTTGGTACAGAACACCGGGGAGCTGTTTTTT. The chain couples TRBV5-4 to TRBJ2-2; D not certain. Germline CDR1 reads SGHNT; CDR2 reads YYREEE (reference sequence). The CDR3 consists of 14 residues. V lost 0 bases, J lost 1 base, and 4 bases lay in between.

V is TRBV5-6 and J is TRBJ2-7; tentatively, D is TRBD2 (6 bases). Looked up from germline, CDR1 is SGHDT and CDR2 is YYEEEE. This CDR3 contains 13 residues. Trimming pared 4 bases from V and 4 bases from J, leaving 12 bases between. In nucleotides, the CDR3 is TGTGCCAGCAGCCCCGGGAGAGGATACGAGCAGTACTTC. As protein: CASSPGRGYEQYF.

The gene calls are TRBV5-6 and TRBJ2-7, with TRBD1 matching 7 bases. The germline V gene has CDR1 SGHDT and CDR2 YYEEEE. This CDR3 comprises 17 residues. Losses at the gene ends were 4 bases for V and 0 bases for J; bases not matched to a gene: 13. DNA for the CDR3: TGTGCCAGCAGCCCTCCCCCCGGGACAGCTTTCTCCTACGAGCAGTACTTC. Translation: CASSPPPGTAFSYEQYF.

This sequence joins TRBV27 and TRBJ2-3, with D possibly matching TRBD2 (5 bases). CDR3 length: 19 amino acids. CDR1 and CDR2 from the germline V gene are MNHEY and SMNVEV (reference sequence). Trimming took 6 bases from V and 0 from J, leaving 25 bases between them. The CDR3 DNA reads TGTGCCAGCAGCTCCCCTTACCCAAACGGCGGGTCTAGCACAGATACGCAGTATTTT. Its protein is CASSSPYPNGGSSTDTQYF.

This clone was found a few times. V usage is TRBV9 and J usage is TRBJ1-2, with TRBD1 as a possible D gene (6 bases). The V gene's germline CDR1 is SGDLS and CDR2 YYNGEE. This CDR3 has 13 amino acids. Trimming took 4 bases from V and 8 from J, leaving 15 bases between them. CDR3 in amino acids: CASSLGTLEGYTF. As DNA, the CDR3 is TGTGCCAGCAGCCTGGGGACACTAGAGGGCTACACCTTC. Combining the CDR3 with reference TRBV9 and TRBJ1-2 gives the whole variable domain DSGVTQTPKHLITATGQRVTLRCSPRSGDLSVYWYQQSLDQGLQFLIQYYNGEERAKGNILERFSAQQFPDLHSELNLSSLELGDSALYFCASSLGTLEGYTFGSGTRLTVV.